The rows below give T cell receptor beta chains drawn from one sample of a study of cytomegalovirus exposure and HLA in healthy donors. The assay was immunoSEQ multiplex PCR, and TCRdb's table has in-frame clones only and misses some. Here the sample spans fewer than 200,000 clones, approximately 77% being singletons. Sequenced: PBMCs. The origin of the receptors is a male donor in good health and CMV-seronegative. The conserved cysteine and the conserved F or W are not part of the CDR3 here. Not every row has a clone size; where given, it reads once, few, many or a size class.

j_call clone_size v_call cdr3_aa
TRBJ2-5 . TRBV9 ASSVGGRMGGAETQY
TRBJ2-3 few TRBV6-1 ASSVNGRTSGMD
TRBJ2-7 . TRBV11-1 ASSLRQGSYEQY
TRBJ1-2 . TRBV2 ASSPDRITDYGYT
TRBJ2-7 . TRBV6-5 ASSPTGGVSYEQY
TRBJ2-2 . TRBV18 ASSPGGGTGELF
TRBJ1-5 . TRBV21-1 ASGPWRGAGQPQH
TRBJ2-7 . TRBV15 ATSISFFRGYSYEQY
TRBJ2-1 . TRBV9 ASRANEQF
TRBJ2-1 . TRBV7-9 ASSREGESSYNEQF
TRBJ1-5 . TRBV6-1 ASRDRVNQPQH
TRBJ2-7 few TRBV5-1 ASSLTSGASYEQY
TRBJ1-4 few TRBV6-1 ASRKGGSKEKLF
TRBJ2-2 . TRBV9 ASRGQGAWEGGELF
TRBJ2-2 . TRBV10-3 AITGAQNTGELF
TRBJ2-7 . TRBV28 ASSEHDRGSYEQY
TRBJ2-1 . TRBV10-1 ASREGLAGGSGEQF
TRBJ2-2 . TRBV18 ASSRESDRGANTGELF
TRBJ2-3 . TRBV7-6 ASSLGQGGDTQY
TRBJ1-1 once TRBV19 ASSISVNTEAF
TRBJ1-5 once TRBV7-2 ASSQRTGDQPQH
TRBJ2-3 . TRBV7-3 ASSLVGGSSDTQY
TRBJ2-1 . TRBV9 ASNVEGTGYNEQF
TRBJ1-2 once TRBV6-1 ASSVRDRVWGYT
TRBJ1-6 . TRBV5-4 ASSLVSTGSSYNSPLH
TRBJ2-3 . TRBV15 ATSRERLATDTQY
. . TRBV7-9 ASSRGFQRGTGGRYEQY
TRBJ2-3 . TRBV7-3 ASSLRAGGPTDTQY
TRBJ2-1 . TRBV6-5 ASSMTGSSYNEQF
TRBJ2-2 . TRBV5-1 ASSSGQGATGELF
TRBJ1-1 . TRBV11-2 ASSLAFGTEAF
TRBJ1-1 . TRBV7-3 ASLREVNTEAF
TRBJ2-3 few TRBV11-3 ASSLGGSTDTQY
TRBJ1-1 . TRBV6-5 ASRGQGLNTEAF
TRBJ2-7 . TRBV10-3 AISGVAGSLYYEQY
TRBJ1-1 . TRBV5-4 AGTTEAIGTEAF
TRBJ1-4 . TRBV7-7 ASAHPGEKLF
. . TRBV28 ASSLSGTGTYEQY
TRBJ1-2 few TRBV7-6 ASSPQTGRLGGYT
TRBJ2-1 once TRBV11-1 PKLPVLDEQF
TRBJ2-1 . TRBV5-1 ASSTRTFDEQF
TRBJ2-3 . TRBV11-3 ASASPGTDTQY
TRBJ1-5 . TRBV30 AWGGGLGNQPQH
TRBJ2-7 . TRBV19 ASSIGTSGYYEQY
TRBJ2-7 . TRBV4-1 ASGGDRVGEQY
TRBJ2-7 many TRBV5-4 ASSSWTGGEQY